A selection of T cell receptor beta chains follows, all from one sample in a study of blood T cells in healthy people across ages. TCRdb independently ran MiXCR on the 5' RACE reads; one entry per CDR3 protein. Seen here are around 1,700,000 distinct CDR3 sequences, 28% observed once, and the top ten hold over 7%. The specimen was blood. Receptors were obtained from a woman in her thirties in good health. CDR3s include the opening cysteine and the closing phenylalanine or tryptophan. Fields, in order: CDR3 length, D gene, clone size, J gene, V gene, CDR3 DNA, CDR3 protein. A D gene is named only where the DNA matches it firmly. The size entry is marked missing in some rows and otherwise reads once, few, many or a size class.

cdr3_length: 17; d_call: TRBD2; clone_size: few; j_call: TRBJ2-7; v_call: TRBV12-3/TRBV12-4; cdr3_nt: TGTGCCAGCAGTCCCCGGACTAGCGGGAGCGGGGCCTACGAGCAGTACTTC; cdr3_aa: CASSPRTSGSGAYEQYF
cdr3_length: 14; d_call: NA; clone_size: few; j_call: TRBJ2-7; v_call: TRBV9; cdr3_nt: TGTGCCAGCAGCACAGACACCAGACGGATCGAGCAGTACTTC; cdr3_aa: CASSTDTRRIEQYF
cdr3_length: 13; d_call: NA; clone_size: NA; j_call: TRBJ2-5; v_call: TRBV10-3; cdr3_nt: TGTGCCATCAGGACAGAACTAAGGGAGACCCAGTACTTC; cdr3_aa: CAIRTELRETQYF
cdr3_length: 14; d_call: NA; clone_size: NA; j_call: TRBJ1-2; v_call: TRBV5-5; cdr3_nt: TGTGCCAGCAGCTTGGAGGCGGTGAGGTATGGCTACACCTTC; cdr3_aa: CASSLEAVRYGYTF
cdr3_length: 12; d_call: NA; clone_size: NA; j_call: TRBJ1-5; v_call: TRBV28; cdr3_nt: TGTGCCAGCAGTTTAGCCGGGGCACCCCAGCATTTT; cdr3_aa: CASSLAGAPQHF
cdr3_length: 15; d_call: NA; clone_size: NA; j_call: TRBJ2-5; v_call: TRBV12-3/TRBV12-4; cdr3_nt: TGTGCCCGCAGACTATTAGGGACATCCCAAGAGACCCAGTACTTC; cdr3_aa: CARRLLGTSQETQYF
cdr3_length: 13; d_call: TRBD2; clone_size: NA; j_call: TRBJ2-3; v_call: TRBV20-1; cdr3_nt: TGCAGTGCTGTCACTAGCGACACAGATACGCAGTATTTT; cdr3_aa: CSAVTSDTDTQYF
cdr3_length: 15; d_call: NA; clone_size: few; j_call: TRBJ2-7; v_call: TRBV19; cdr3_nt: TGTGCCAGTACCGACCCCTTCAGCAGCTCCTACGAGCAGTACTTC; cdr3_aa: CASTDPFSSSYEQYF
cdr3_length: 14; d_call: NA; clone_size: NA; j_call: TRBJ1-1; v_call: TRBV3-1; cdr3_nt: TGTGCCAGCAGCCAACAAAGGGGAAATGAACAAGCTTTCTTT; cdr3_aa: CASSQQRGNEQAFF
cdr3_length: 16; d_call: NA; clone_size: few; j_call: TRBJ2-1; v_call: TRBV19; cdr3_nt: TGTGCCAGTAGGATTACAGGGTTGAGGCCCTACAATGAGCAGTTCTTC; cdr3_aa: CASRITGLRPYNEQFF
cdr3_length: 14; d_call: NA; clone_size: many; j_call: TRBJ2-3; v_call: TRBV10-3; cdr3_nt: TGTGCCATCAGTGAGTCGATTGAAGGAGATACGCAGTATTTT; cdr3_aa: CAISESIEGDTQYF
cdr3_length: 15; d_call: NA; clone_size: few; j_call: TRBJ1-5; v_call: TRBV5-1; cdr3_nt: TGCGCCAGCAGCTTGGCCCCGGGCGCGGGTCAGCCCCAGCATTTT; cdr3_aa: CASSLAPGAGQPQHF
cdr3_length: 13; d_call: NA; clone_size: NA; j_call: TRBJ2-3; v_call: TRBV7-2; cdr3_nt: TGTGTCAGCAGCTTTGCGATTACAGATACGCAGTATTTT; cdr3_aa: CVSSFAITDTQYF
cdr3_length: 14; d_call: NA; clone_size: NA; j_call: TRBJ2-7; v_call: TRBV2; cdr3_nt: TGTGCCAGCAGTGAGCTGAGGAGAGCCTACGAGCAGTACTTC; cdr3_aa: CASSELRRAYEQYF
cdr3_length: 15; d_call: TRBD2; clone_size: few; j_call: TRBJ2-1; v_call: TRBV20-1; cdr3_nt: TGCAGTGCTAGAGATTCAGGAGCGGGGAGCCATGAGCAGTTCTTC; cdr3_aa: CSARDSGAGSHEQFF
cdr3_length: 15; d_call: NA; clone_size: many; j_call: TRBJ2-7; v_call: TRBV7-9; cdr3_nt: TGTGCCAGCAGCTTTTCGGGTACTTTCTCCTACGAGCAGTACTTC; cdr3_aa: CASSFSGTFSYEQYF
cdr3_length: 15; d_call: TRBD2; clone_size: few; j_call: TRBJ2-5; v_call: TRBV12-3/TRBV12-4; cdr3_nt: TGTGCCAGCAGTTGGGAACTAGCGTCGTACAATGAGCAGTACTTC; cdr3_aa: CASSWELASYNEQYF
cdr3_length: 16; d_call: NA; clone_size: many; j_call: TRBJ2-3; v_call: TRBV7-6; cdr3_nt: TGTGCCAGCAGCTTATTGCGCGGGACCCGCACAGATACGCAGTATTTT; cdr3_aa: CASSLLRGTRTDTQYF
cdr3_length: 17; d_call: NA; clone_size: NA; j_call: TRBJ2-6; v_call: TRBV28; cdr3_nt: TGTGCCAGCAGTTCCATTGGACTCTCCCCTGGGGCCAACGTCCTGACTTTC; cdr3_aa: CASSSIGLSPGANVLTF
cdr3_length: 16; d_call: TRBD2; clone_size: few; j_call: TRBJ2-1; v_call: TRBV12-3/TRBV12-4; cdr3_nt: TGTGCCAGCAGTCCCCGGGGACTAGCGGGAGTCCATGAGCAGTTCTTC; cdr3_aa: CASSPRGLAGVHEQFF
cdr3_length: 15; d_call: TRBD2; clone_size: NA; j_call: TRBJ2-3; v_call: TRBV6-1; cdr3_nt: TGTGCCAGCAGTGAAGAGCGGGGGGGCACAGATACGCAGTATTTT; cdr3_aa: CASSEERGGTDTQYF
cdr3_length: 15; d_call: TRBD2; clone_size: few; j_call: TRBJ2-5; v_call: TRBV20-1; cdr3_nt: TGCAGTGCTACCCGGCTAAGCGGGAGGAAGGAGACCCAGTACTTC; cdr3_aa: CSATRLSGRKETQYF
cdr3_length: 15; d_call: NA; clone_size: NA; j_call: TRBJ2-5; v_call: TRBV20-1; cdr3_nt: TGCAGTGCACGTCAGCCGGGGGGCAGTGGGGAGACCCAGTACTTC; cdr3_aa: CSARQPGGSGETQYF
cdr3_length: 10; d_call: NA; clone_size: many; j_call: TRBJ2-1; v_call: TRBV2; cdr3_nt: TGTGCCAGCAGTAGGGATGAGCAGTTCTTC; cdr3_aa: CASSRDEQFF
cdr3_length: 15; d_call: NA; clone_size: few; j_call: TRBJ2-1; v_call: TRBV29-1; cdr3_nt: TGCAGCGTTGAAGTCAGCCGGGTCAGGTTCAATGAGCAGTTCTTC; cdr3_aa: CSVEVSRVRFNEQFF
cdr3_length: 15; d_call: TRBD1; clone_size: NA; j_call: TRBJ1-4; v_call: TRBV30; cdr3_nt: TGTGCCTGGGAAAATAGACAGGGAGTGGAAGAAAAACTGTTTTTT; cdr3_aa: CAWENRQGVEEKLFF
cdr3_length: 12; d_call: TRBD1; clone_size: NA; j_call: TRBJ2-7; v_call: TRBV25-1; cdr3_nt: TGTGCCACGTCTTGGACAGGGGGCGAGCAGTACTTC; cdr3_aa: CATSWTGGEQYF
cdr3_length: 12; d_call: NA; clone_size: NA; j_call: TRBJ2-2; v_call: TRBV30; cdr3_nt: TGTGCCTGGAGTGTACCATCGGGGGAGCTGTTTTTT; cdr3_aa: CAWSVPSGELFF
cdr3_length: 15; d_call: TRBD1; clone_size: NA; j_call: TRBJ1-6; v_call: TRBV5-1; cdr3_nt: TGCGCCAGCAGCTTGGCCCGGGACAGGTATTCACCCCTCCACTTT; cdr3_aa: CASSLARDRYSPLHF
cdr3_length: 18; d_call: TRBD2; clone_size: few; j_call: TRBJ2-3; v_call: TRBV9; cdr3_nt: TGTGCCAGCAGCGTAGATCAGGGGAGCGGGAGTGGAGGAGATACGCAGTATTTT; cdr3_aa: CASSVDQGSGSGGDTQYF
cdr3_length: 16; d_call: TRBD2; clone_size: NA; j_call: TRBJ2-5; v_call: TRBV20-1; cdr3_nt: TGCAGTGCTGTCCAAGCGGGGGGGCCGAGACAAGAGACCCAGTACTTC; cdr3_aa: CSAVQAGGPRQETQYF
cdr3_length: 11; d_call: NA; clone_size: many; j_call: TRBJ1-1; v_call: TRBV29-1; cdr3_nt: TGCAGCGTTAAGGGGCAGGATTCAGCTTTCTTT; cdr3_aa: CSVKGQDSAFF
cdr3_length: 16; d_call: TRBD2; clone_size: few; j_call: TRBJ2-3; v_call: TRBV9; cdr3_nt: TGTGCCAGCAGCGTAGATGGTAGCGGGGTGAGAGATACGCAGTATTTT; cdr3_aa: CASSVDGSGVRDTQYF
cdr3_length: 12; d_call: NA; clone_size: few; j_call: TRBJ1-6; v_call: TRBV29-1; cdr3_nt: TGCAGCGCTGGGATCGGAGGTTTAGCCCTCCACTTT; cdr3_aa: CSAGIGGLALHF
cdr3_length: 15; d_call: NA; clone_size: many; j_call: TRBJ2-1; v_call: TRBV15; cdr3_nt: TGTGCCACCTCACGTTGGGGGTCCTCCTACAATGAGCAGTTCTTC; cdr3_aa: CATSRWGSSYNEQFF
cdr3_length: 16; d_call: NA; clone_size: few; j_call: TRBJ2-3; v_call: TRBV6-2/TRBV6-3; cdr3_nt: TGTGCCAGCAGTTACTCGGGACGGACGAGCACAGATACGCAGTATTTT; cdr3_aa: CASSYSGRTSTDTQYF
cdr3_length: 15; d_call: NA; clone_size: many; j_call: TRBJ2-7; v_call: TRBV6-2/TRBV6-3; cdr3_nt: TGTGCCAGCAGTTCTGCCGGAGGCGGGCCCTACGAGCAGTACTTC; cdr3_aa: CASSSAGGGPYEQYF